This TCR beta chain is from a study of blood T cell repertoires in COVID-19. The germline V gene has CDR1 MNHEY and CDR2 SMNVEV (reference sequence). With V trimmed by 6 bases and J by 5 bases, 12 bases remained unmatched. The CDR3 totals 18 residues. In the original processing: Estimated nucleated cell counts came from reference gene primer amplification. Sequenced by immunoSEQ multiplex PCR; TCRdb stores in-frame clones only, minus some. The DNA was the basis for D and trimming; V, J and clone size are from that table. The sample contains about 140,000 clones, about 85% of which appear only once. This sequence was found in a woman between 40 and 50 years old who had recovered from COVID-19. Sequenced material: PBMCs or T cells enriched from blood (not recorded which). The rearrangement uses TRBV27 and TRBJ2-1, with 14 bases matching TRBD2. CDR3 nucleotides: TGTGCCAGCAGCTCCACGACTAGCGGGAGGGCCTTTAACAATGAGCAGTTCTTC. As protein: CASSSTTSGRAFNNEQFF.